Below are 19 T cell receptor beta chains sequenced from a single sample in a study of blood T cell repertoires in COVID-19. Assay: immunoSEQ multiplex PCR; the TCRdb copy retains only in-frame clones and omits some. This table holds 85,000 to 90,000 clones, 80% to 95% found once. Input material: peripheral blood. These receptors were obtained from a human donor with active COVID-19. The donor label of this sample is uncertain.

This clone is a singleton in its sample. Written as DNA, the CDR3 is TGTGCCAGCAGCTCCCCCGGGACAGGGGGCAGGGACAATTCACCCCTCCACTTT. Translation: CASSSPGTGGRDNSPLHF. This chain links TRBV5-4 with TRBJ1-6; 12 bases agree with TRBD1. The CDR3 runs 18 residues. J was trimmed by 7 bases and V by 3 bases; bases with no gene match: 11. Germline CDR1 and CDR2: SGHNT and YYREEE (reference sequence).

This rearrangement joins TRBV5-1 to TRBJ2-7; TRBD1 matches 7 bases. The germline V gene encodes CDR1 SGHRS and CDR2 YFSETQ. This CDR3 region has 14 residues. Trimming cost V 5 bases and J 3 bases; bases outside gene matches: 8. CDR3 coding DNA: TGCGCCAGCAGGCCACAGGGGTTGATCTACGAGCAGTACTTC. Residues: CASRPQGLIYEQYF.

Only a few counts were recorded for this clone. The chain recombines TRBV3-1 (or the pseudogene TRBV3-2) with TRBJ1-1; 8 nucleotides align to TRBD1. CDR1 and CDR2 (germline): LGHDT, YNNKEL (reference sequence). The CDR3 covers 16 residues. The V and J ends lost 4 bases and 3 bases, in that order; junction bases with no gene match: 10. DNA of the CDR3: TGTGCCAGCAGCCCAATACCGACAGGGGCGGACACTGAAGCTTTCTTT. Protein product: CASSPIPTGADTEAFF.

This clone has more than one count but fewer than ten. J is TRBJ2-7 and V is TRBV7-6; TRBD1 is a possible D gene (6 bases). V lost 4 bases, J lost 2 bases, and 12 bases lay in between. Germline V gene sequence: CDR1 SGHVS, CDR2 FNYEAQ. CDR3 length: 14 amino acids. In DNA, the CDR3 is TGTGCCAGCAGCTCTAGGACAGATCCCTACGAGCAGTACTTC. It encodes CASSSRTDPYEQYF.

The gene calls are TRBV27 and TRBJ2-3; TRBD2 aligns across 8 bases. The CDR3 is 16 amino acids. The V and J ends lost 6 bases and 2 bases, in that order; junction bases with no gene match: 10. Germline CDR1 MNHEY, CDR2 SMNVEV (reference sequence). CDR3 in amino acids: CASSFRAGGFTDTQYF. As DNA, the CDR3 is TGTGCCAGCAGCTTCCGGGCGGGGGGTTTCACAGATACGCAGTATTTT.

This sequence joins TRBV5-6 and TRBJ1-1; D might be TRBD1 (5 bases). The CDR3 length is 13 residues. Trimming shortened V by 2 bases and J by 1 base, and 6 bases separated the two germline ends. Germline-derived CDR1 and CDR2 are SGHDT and YYEEEE. The CDR3 loop reads CASSFDRNTEAFF. In DNA form, the CDR3 reads TGTGCCAGCAGCTTTGACAGGAACACTGAAGCTTTCTTT.

The V gene is TRBV18, the J gene TRBJ1-2; possibly TRBD1 for D (5 bases). CDR3 size: 15 residues. V lost 2 bases and J lost 5, with 15 bases in between. Germline V lookup: CDR1 KGHSH, CDR2 LQKENI. CDR3 sequence: CASSPFFGKGYGYTF. CDR3 in DNA: TGTGCCAGCTCACCATTTTTCGGAAAGGGGTATGGCTACACCTTC.

V is TRBV13 and J is TRBJ2-1; weak D call: TRBD2 (5 bases). This CDR3 is 15 amino acids long. Germline values: CDR1 PRHDT, CDR2 FYEKMQ (reference sequence). V lost 1 base to trimming and J lost 9 bases, with 16 bases between them. The CDR3 nucleotides read TGTGCCAGCAGCTTAGAGGGCCGGAGGTACGCTGAGCAGTTCTTC. Translating gives CASSLEGRRYAEQFF.

V usage is TRBV6-6 and J usage is TRBJ2-7, with D unclear. CDR1 is MNHNY and CDR2 is SVGAGI in the germline V gene (reference sequence). CDR3 length: 14 amino acids. Trimming cost V 0 bases and J 1 base, with 7 bases left between them. DNA for the CDR3: TGTGCCAGCAGTTACTCGATCCTATCCTACGAGCAGTACTTC. As protein: CASSYSILSYEQYF.

The rearrangement joins TRBV27 to TRBJ2-3; no firm D call. Germline V gives CDR1 MNHEY, CDR2 SMNVEV (reference sequence). The CDR3 has 13 amino acids. Deletions cut 0 bases from V and 4 bases from J, with 5 bases between. The CDR3 nucleotides are TGTGCCAGCAGTTTATCGCAGGCAGATACGCAGTATTTT. Its protein product is CASSLSQADTQYF.

This chain links TRBV5-1 with TRBJ2-1; 12 bases match TRBD2. After removal of 3 bases from V and 5 bases from J, the junction contained 6 bases not matched to a gene. This CDR3 is 16 amino acids long. CDR1 is SGHRS, CDR2 YFSETQ, per germline. DNA for the CDR3: TGCGCCAGCAGCTCAGGACTAGCGGGGTACCACAATGAGCAGTTCTTC. Translation: CASSSGLAGYHNEQFF.

This clone was seen only once. The chain recombines TRBV11-3 with TRBJ1-1; D gene unclear. The CDR3 totals 14 residues. Germline V gene data show CDR1 as SGHNT and CDR2 as YENEEA. Trimming stripped 1 base from V and 10 bases from J, with 16 bases between. The CDR3 spells CASSLGSKRNGAFF. The CDR3 DNA follows: TGTGCCAGCAGCTTAGGTTCCAAGAGGAATGGAGCTTTCTTT.

The CDR3 region is CASSLWSRRGQETQYF. The CDR3 region has the DNA TGTGCCAGCAGTTTATGGTCCCGAAGGGGACAAGAGACCCAGTACTTC. The chain is built from TRBV28 and TRBJ2-5; D might be TRBD1 (5 bases). From germline, CDR1 is MDHEN and CDR2 SYDVKM. Trimming removed 0 bases from V and 2 bases from J, with 13 bases in between. CDR3 length: 16 residues.

This clone has only one observation. The CDR3 is CASSPDRGNTGELFF. CDR3 nucleotide sequence: TGCGCCAGCAGCCCGGACAGGGGTAACACCGGGGAGCTGTTTTTT. V usage is TRBV5-1 and J usage is TRBJ2-2; 9 bases match TRBD1. Germline CDR1 SGHRS, CDR2 YFSETQ. This CDR3 region has 15 residues. J gave up 2 bases and V 4 bases, and 3 bases lay outside the gene matches.

The V and J genes are TRBV10-3 and TRBJ1-2; D gene ambiguous. The V gene's germline CDR1 is ENHRY and CDR2 SYGVKD. The CDR3 consists of 13 residues. The ends were cut back, 4 bases at V and 6 bases at J, with 12 bases in the middle. In DNA, the CDR3 is TGTGCCATCAGTGTTGAGTTGTTGGATGGCTACACCTTC. It translates to CAISVELLDGYTF.

The chain links TRBV4-1 to TRBJ2-6, with D possibly TRBD1 on 5 matching bases. V was pared by 4 bases and J by 3 bases, with 13 bases between. This CDR3 is 16 amino acids long. Germline V gene data show CDR1 as MGHRA and CDR2 as YSYEKL. CDR3 amino acids: CASSPSQGIGANVLTF. In DNA form, the CDR3 reads TGCGCCAGCAGCCCATCTCAGGGTATTGGGGCCAACGTCCTGACTTTC.

The J gene is TRBJ1-5, the V gene TRBV2; TRBD1 aligns across 8 bases. Unmatched junction bases numbered 9, after V lost 4 bases and J lost 7 bases. Germline V gene lookup returns CDR1 SNHLY and CDR2 FYNNEI. This CDR3 comprises 15 residues. CDR3 in amino acids: CASSAAMTGDQPQHF. CDR3 nucleotides: TGTGCCAGCAGTGCGGCAATGACAGGGGACCAGCCCCAGCATTTT.

The rearrangement uses TRBV5-8 and TRBJ2-1, with 12 bases identical to TRBD2. The V gene's germline CDR1 is SGHTS and CDR2 YDEGEE. The ends lost 0 bases at V and 9 bases at J; junction bases unmatched: 10. The CDR3 sequence is 17 residues long. This chain's CDR3 is CASSLAGTSGSISEQFF. Here the CDR3 DNA reads TGTGCCAGCAGCTTGGCAGGGACTAGCGGGTCAATAAGTGAGCAGTTCTTC.

V gene TRBV12-3 or TRBV12-4 combines with J gene TRBJ2-7; a possible D gene is TRBD1 (7 bases). The CDR3 length is 13 residues. Deletions cut 7 bases from V and 6 bases from J, with 16 bases between. CDR3 nucleotides: TGTGCCAGCACCCGACAGGGAGGACTCGAGCAGTACTTC. Translated: CASTRQGGLEQYF.